This T cell receptor beta chain is drawn from a study of blood T cell repertoires in COVID-19. Study overall: Acute and convalescent COVID-19 samples came from the United States, Italy and Spain. Sources were T cells, B-cell-depleted T cells, or PBMCs; the material itself was cDNA or gDNA.

Germline lookup yields CDR1 KGHSH and CDR2 LQKENI. The V and J ends lost 4 bases and 5 bases, in that order; junction bases with no gene match: 8. The CDR3 has 15 amino acids. Study processing details: Nucleated cell number was recorded as an estimate derived from reference gene primer amplification. Sequencing used immunoSEQ multiplex PCR; TCRdb keeps in-frame clones, though not all of them. The V and J calls and clone size were taken over from that table, and D and trimming were inferred from the DNA. The data contain some 150,000 clones, around 83% of them seen just once; the ten biggest clones take up 0.8% to 1.2%.

The V call is TRBV18, the J call TRBJ1-1, with 9 positions matching TRBD1. The TCR comes from a man in his forties or fifties with acute or convalescent COVID-19. Sequencing was done on a sample of peripheral blood. CDR3 amino acids: CASSRATGGETEAFF. Written as DNA, the CDR3 is TGTGCCAGCTCACGGGCGACAGGGGGTGAGACTGAAGCTTTCTTT.